Included here is one T cell receptor (beta chain) sequence, with context. These data originate in a study of shared clonotypes between healthy human individuals. Study background: The composition of the donors was a couple of women and a few men aged 18 to 49.

The CDR3 has 13 amino acids. V was trimmed by 6 bases and J by 3 bases, leaving 11 bases between them. Germline CDR1 reads SNHLY; CDR2 reads FYNNEI. Sequencing was performed with immunoSEQ multiplex PCR; in TCRdb, only in-frame clones are kept and a portion is missing. Here the sample spans about 490,000 clones, around 80% being singletons. This receptor was taken from a woman between 40 and 50 years old in good health. Some clones in this sample may be carry-over from other donors' samples. The specimen was PBMCs. This chain joins TRBV2 and TRBJ1-2, with D unresolved. CDR3 nucleotide sequence: TGTGCCAGCAGGGAGGCAGGATACTATGGCTACACCTTC. Its protein product is CASREAGYYGYTF.